Below are 10 T cell receptor beta chains sequenced from a single sample in a study of identical twins. One entry per CDR3 protein results from TCRdb running MiXCR on the 5' RACE reads. There are about 240,000 distinct CDR3 sequences in the sample; roughly a tenth occur only once, and less than 12% lies in the top ten. Sequenced sample: memory T cells sorted from blood. The receptor set was obtained from a man aged 45 to 65 in good health.

About this clonotype itself: The junction does not match germline at one end; this may be a read error. V usage is TRBV6-5 and J usage is TRBJ2-1; D remains ambiguous. Germline assignment: CDR1 MNHEY and CDR2 SVGAGI. This CDR3 spans 13 amino acids. This CDR3 is CTSSYSDPIEQFF. The CDR3 DNA is TGTACCAGCAGTTACTCGGATCCTATCGAGCAGTTCTTC.

Concerning this clonotype: With a much larger clone just one base away, this may be a read error. The chain carries TRBV5-1 and TRBJ2-5; maybe TRBD2 (5 bases). Germline values: CDR1 SGHRS, CDR2 YFSETQ. V was trimmed by 4 bases and J by 5 bases, leaving 12 bases between them. This CDR3 comprises 13 residues. The CDR3 region is CASSPGGVETQYF. The CDR3 region has the DNA TGCGCCAGCAGCCCAGGAGGAGTGGAGACCCAGTACTTC.

This clonotype was recorded at least ten times. The chain couples TRBV18 to TRBJ2-2; the D gene is possibly TRBD2 (6 bases). The germline CDR1 and CDR2 sequences are KGHSH and LQKENI. This CDR3 comprises 14 residues. V was clipped by 3 bases and J by 4 bases, with 9 bases between them. The CDR3: CASSPPAGTGELFF. Here the CDR3 DNA reads TGTGCCAGCTCACCTCCAGCGGGCACCGGGGAGCTGTTTTTT.

This clonotype was observed many times. This chain joins TRBV4-1 and TRBJ2-3, with 10 bases aligning to TRBD1. The CDR3 has 14 residues. With V trimmed by 5 bases and J by 6 bases, 5 bases remained unmatched. Germline V CDR1 and CDR2: MGHRA, YSYEKL. The CDR3 reads CASSEGQGWDTQYF. Written as DNA, the CDR3 is TGCGCCAGCAGCGAGGGACAGGGGTGGGATACGCAGTATTTT.

This clonotype was seen ten or more times. This chain joins TRBV7-9 and TRBJ2-7, with TRBD2 matching 15 bases. With V trimmed by 3 bases and J by 5 bases, 2 bases remained unmatched. The CDR3 extends over 15 amino acids. Germline V gives CDR1 SEHNR, CDR2 FQNEAQ (reference sequence). The CDR3 loop is CASSLGTSGRHEQYF. Here the CDR3 DNA reads TGTGCCAGCAGCTTGGGGACTAGCGGGAGGCACGAGCAGTACTTC.

This clonotype was observed a few times. The V call is TRBV4-3, the J call TRBJ2-6; a possible D gene is TRBD1 (5 bases). Germline CDR1 and CDR2: LGHNA and YSLEER. The CDR3 sequence is 16 residues long. With 0 bases removed from V and 1 base from J, the gap between germline ends came to 7 bases. The CDR3 loop is CASSQDRASGANVLTF. The DNA for the CDR3 is TGCGCCAGCAGCCAAGACAGGGCTTCTGGGGCCAACGTCCTGACTTTC.

V gene TRBV28 combines with J gene TRBJ2-5; D tentatively reads TRBD1 or TRBD2 (5 bases each). Germline V gene data show CDR1 as MDHEN and CDR2 as SYDVKM. The CDR3 contains 17 residues. The ends were cut back, 4 bases at V and 5 bases at J, with 23 bases in the middle. The CDR3 region has the DNA TGTGCCAGCAGTTCCCCGCTTGCGTCAGGGAGTCTTGAGACCCAGTACTTC. Translated: CASSSPLASGSLETQYF.

This clonotype appeared a few times. V and J are TRBV4-1 and TRBJ1-2, with D maybe TRBD1 (5 bases). V was shortened by 0 bases and J by 5 bases, with 13 bases between the two germline ends. CDR1 and CDR2 (germline): MGHRA, YSYEKL. CDR3 length: 15 residues. The CDR3 DNA is TGCGCCAGCAGCCAAGATCCGAAGGGGAGTTATGGCTACACCTTC. Translated, it gives CASSQDPKGSYGYTF.

The rearrangement uses TRBV28 and TRBJ2-3, with 10 bases that match TRBD1. The CDR3 is made up of 17 amino acids. After removal of 6 bases from V and 8 bases from J, the junction contained 17 bases not matched to a gene. Germline loops: CDR1 MDHEN, CDR2 SYDVKM. CDR3 region: CASRETGGWLISVTQYF. The CDR3 DNA reads TGTGCCAGCAGGGAGACAGGGGGCTGGCTAATAAGTGTTACGCAGTATTTT.

This clonotype was observed at least ten times. V is TRBV2 and J is TRBJ1-2; D not certain. Per germline, CDR1 SNHLY and CDR2 FYNNEI. The CDR3 extends over 12 amino acids. Trimming pared 7 bases from V and 4 bases from J, leaving 10 bases between. CDR3 loop: CASTPDLYGYTF. In DNA form, the CDR3 reads TGTGCCAGCACCCCAGACCTCTATGGCTACACCTTC. Filled out from reference TRBV2 and TRBJ1-2, the complete variable domain reads EPEVTQTPSHQVTQMGQEVILRCVPISNHLYFYWYRQILGQKVEFLVSFYNNEISEKSEIFDDQFSVERPDGSNFTLKIRSTKLEDSAMYFCASTPDLYGYTFGSGTRLTVV.